This T cell receptor (beta chain) came from a study of T cells in Graves' hyperthyroidism and ophthalmopathy. Regarding the study as a whole: A 13 V-J model separated ophthalmopathy from stable hyperthyroidism.

Amplification of TCR beta CDR3 regions was performed using RNA transcripts as template. HTBI primers were employed in a first-round RT-PCR of the TCR CDR3. TCRdb re-called the multiplex PCR reads through MiXCR, storing one row per CDR3 protein. The sample shows hundreds of thousands of distinct CDR3 sequences, about 20% of them seen only once. Under 3 months was the duration of disease in ophthalmopathy patients, who also had a Clinical Activity Score of at least 3 and a NOSPECS grade of at least 4. Uncontrolled infection, other autoimmune disease, pregnancy or lactation excluded patients. This clonotype appeared a few times. Antigen: not known. Trimming removed 7 bases from V and 4 bases from J; junction bases left unmatched: 6. The length of the CDR3 is 15 residues.

The rearrangement uses TRBV12-3 or TRBV12-4 and TRBJ2-1; 11 bases fit TRBD2. Sequencing used blood. This receptor was identified in a man in his thirties or forties with Graves' ophthalmopathy. Here the CDR3 reads CASTGLAGGYNEQFF. The CDR3 region has the DNA TGTGCCAGCACCGGCCTAGCGGGAGGTTACAATGAGCAGTTCTTC.